This is a list of T cell receptor beta chains from one sample in a study of T-cell memory formation after mild COVID-19. MiXCR, applied by TCRdb to the 5' RACE reads, yields one record per CDR3 protein. The sample lists a few hundred thousand distinct CDR3 sequences; about 20% were seen once. The sequencing input was PBMCs or a T cell subset sorted from them (not recorded which). The receptors shown here come from a young man who had mild COVID-19 (a few samples of this study predate the infection). Cell type and time point are not known. Each CDR3 is given with its conserved first and last residue. The D gene is left open where the match is weak. Size tells how often a clone was seen (once, few, many) or the class of an expanded clone, and some rows leave it out.

D gene: -
V gene: TRBV7-9
clone size: -
J gene: TRBJ2-1
CDR3 protein: CASSLASSDYYNEQFF
CDR3 DNA: TGTGCCAGCAGCTTAGCGTCCAGCGATTACTACAATGAGCAGTTCTTC

D gene: -
V gene: TRBV19
clone size: -
J gene: TRBJ2-2
CDR3 protein: CASTKGGSHARHTGELFF
CDR3 DNA: TGTGCCAGTACCAAGGGGGGCAGCCATGCCCGACACACCGGGGAGCTGTTTTTT

D gene: TRBD1
V gene: TRBV4-1
clone size: -
J gene: TRBJ1-1
CDR3 protein: CASSQPGTEYRTEAFF
CDR3 DNA: TGCGCCAGCAGCCAGCCCGGGACAGAATATCGAACTGAAGCTTTCTTT

D gene: TRBD2
V gene: TRBV5-1
clone size: few
J gene: TRBJ2-3
CDR3 protein: CASSPGLAGITQYF
CDR3 DNA: TGCGCCAGCAGCCCCGGACTAGCGGGGATTACGCAGTATTTT

D gene: -
V gene: TRBV6-6
clone size: -
J gene: TRBJ2-5
CDR3 protein: CASIGQGGYQETQYF
CDR3 DNA: TGTGCCAGCATCGGCCAGGGGGGGTACCAAGAGACCCAGTACTTC

D gene: TRBD1
V gene: TRBV9
clone size: -
J gene: TRBJ1-5
CDR3 protein: CASSQGQGVNQPQHF
CDR3 DNA: TGTGCCAGCAGCCAGGGACAGGGGGTAAATCAGCCCCAGCATTTT

D gene: -
V gene: TRBV12-3/TRBV12-4
clone size: few
J gene: TRBJ2-5
CDR3 protein: CASRTGTAGGGTQYF
CDR3 DNA: TGTGCCAGCAGAACCGGGACCGCCGGAGGAGGGACCCAGTACTTC

D gene: TRBD1
V gene: TRBV5-8
clone size: -
J gene: TRBJ1-1
CDR3 protein: CATDDLDRGNTEDFF
CDR3 DNA: TGTGCCACCGACGATTTGGACAGGGGGAACACTGAAGATTTCTTT

D gene: -
V gene: TRBV28
clone size: few
J gene: TRBJ1-2
CDR3 protein: CASRAQMGNYGYTF
CDR3 DNA: TGTGCCAGCAGGGCCCAGATGGGGAACTATGGCTACACCTTC

D gene: -
V gene: TRBV7-9
clone size: -
J gene: TRBJ1-2
CDR3 protein: CASSFVVSGYTF
CDR3 DNA: TGTGCCAGCAGCTTCGTCGTCAGCGGCTACACCTTC

D gene: -
V gene: TRBV6-1
clone size: -
J gene: TRBJ2-5
CDR3 protein: CASSATHGAPGETQYF
CDR3 DNA: TGTGCCAGCAGCGCGACCCACGGAGCCCCAGGAGAGACCCAGTACTTC

D gene: TRBD2
V gene: TRBV5-1
clone size: many
J gene: TRBJ2-7
CDR3 protein: CASSFAGVSYEQYF
CDR3 DNA: TGCGCCAGCAGCTTCGCGGGGGTTTCCTACGAGCAGTACTTC

D gene: -
V gene: TRBV7-8
clone size: few
J gene: TRBJ2-1
CDR3 protein: CASSLPQGFSYNEQFF
CDR3 DNA: TGTGCCAGCAGCTTACCCCAGGGGTTCTCCTACAATGAGCAGTTCTTC

D gene: -
V gene: TRBV5-1
clone size: few
J gene: TRBJ2-7
CDR3 protein: CASSFRPQGTYEQYF
CDR3 DNA: TGCGCCAGCAGCTTCCGGCCCCAGGGCACCTACGAGCAGTACTTC

D gene: TRBD2
V gene: TRBV20-1
clone size: few
J gene: TRBJ2-3
CDR3 protein: CSASAGGSTDTQYF
CDR3 DNA: TGCAGTGCTAGTGCGGGGGGGAGCACAGATACGCAGTATTTT

D gene: TRBD1
V gene: TRBV5-1
clone size: -
J gene: TRBJ2-7
CDR3 protein: CASSPRPGQGQEQYF
CDR3 DNA: TGCGCCAGCAGCCCTAGACCGGGACAGGGCCAGGAGCAGTACTTC

D gene: -
V gene: TRBV6-5
clone size: many
J gene: TRBJ2-6
CDR3 protein: CASSYSGANVLTF
CDR3 DNA: TGTGCCAGCAGTTACTCTGGGGCCAACGTCCTGACTTTC

D gene: -
V gene: TRBV6-2/TRBV6-3
clone size: few
J gene: TRBJ2-1
CDR3 protein: CASRATLLNEQFF
CDR3 DNA: TGTGCCAGCAGGGCGACACTTCTCAATGAGCAGTTCTTC

D gene: TRBD2
V gene: TRBV4-1
clone size: few
J gene: TRBJ2-5
CDR3 protein: CASSQFGRGIGETQYF
CDR3 DNA: TGCGCCAGCAGCCAGTTTGGGCGGGGGATAGGAGAGACCCAGTACTTC

D gene: -
V gene: TRBV3-1
clone size: few
J gene: TRBJ2-7
CDR3 protein: CASSQDWARGSYEQYF
CDR3 DNA: TGTGCCAGCAGCCAAGATTGGGCCAGGGGATCCTACGAGCAGTACTTC

D gene: TRBD1
V gene: TRBV29-1
clone size: few
J gene: TRBJ2-7
CDR3 protein: CSVALHRDSYEQYF
CDR3 DNA: TGCAGCGTTGCTCTACACCGGGACAGCTACGAGCAGTACTTC

D gene: TRBD1
V gene: TRBV6-2/TRBV6-3
clone size: few
J gene: TRBJ1-1
CDR3 protein: CASRKTGGHTMNTEAFF
CDR3 DNA: TGTGCCAGCAGGAAGACAGGGGGCCATACGATGAACACTGAAGCTTTCTTT

D gene: -
V gene: TRBV20-1
clone size: few
J gene: TRBJ2-2
CDR3 protein: CSALPADNTGELFF
CDR3 DNA: TGCAGTGCTCTACCCGCGGACAACACCGGGGAGCTGTTTTTT

D gene: -
V gene: TRBV30
clone size: -
J gene: TRBJ1-2
CDR3 protein: CAWSRGADGYTF
CDR3 DNA: TGTGCCTGGTCCCGGGGGGCAGATGGCTACACCTTC

D gene: -
V gene: TRBV9
clone size: few
J gene: TRBJ1-6
CDR3 protein: CASSVLSLNSPLHF
CDR3 DNA: TGTGCCAGCAGCGTTCTCTCACTGAATTCACCCCTCCACTTT

D gene: TRBD2
V gene: TRBV9
clone size: -
J gene: TRBJ2-3
CDR3 protein: CASSPTSGTTDTQYF
CDR3 DNA: TGTGCCAGCAGCCCGACTAGCGGTACTACAGATACGCAGTATTTT

D gene: -
V gene: TRBV5-1
clone size: few
J gene: TRBJ1-3
CDR3 protein: CASSATGKAGNTIYF
CDR3 DNA: TGCGCCAGCAGTGCTACAGGGAAAGCTGGAAACACCATATATTTT

D gene: TRBD1
V gene: TRBV7-9
clone size: -
J gene: TRBJ1-1
CDR3 protein: CASSSDRAYTEAFF
CDR3 DNA: TGTGCCAGCAGCTCCGACAGGGCCTACACTGAAGCTTTCTTT

D gene: -
V gene: TRBV6-5
clone size: -
J gene: TRBJ2-1
CDR3 protein: CASSREGGGYNEQFF
CDR3 DNA: TGTGCCAGCAGCCGAGAGGGGGGAGGCTACAATGAGCAGTTCTTC

D gene: TRBD1
V gene: TRBV7-2
clone size: few
J gene: TRBJ1-2
CDR3 protein: CASSLVQGGSYGYTF
CDR3 DNA: TGTGCCAGCAGCTTAGTGCAGGGGGGAAGCTATGGCTACACCTTC

D gene: -
V gene: TRBV24-1
clone size: -
J gene: TRBJ2-5
CDR3 protein: CATSDGRDPLGETQYF
CDR3 DNA: TGTGCCACCAGTGACGGCCGGGACCCCCTCGGGGAGACCCAGTACTTC

D gene: -
V gene: TRBV9
clone size: few
J gene: TRBJ2-5
CDR3 protein: CASSMGAEETQYF
CDR3 DNA: TGTGCCAGCAGCATGGGAGCGGAAGAGACCCAGTACTTC

D gene: -
V gene: TRBV12-3/TRBV12-4
clone size: many
J gene: TRBJ2-4
CDR3 protein: CASSLGLEYNIQYF
CDR3 DNA: TGTGCCAGCAGTTTGGGCCTCGAGTATAACATTCAGTACTTC

D gene: -
V gene: TRBV7-9
clone size: -
J gene: TRBJ1-1
CDR3 protein: CASSSGGSRNTEAFF
CDR3 DNA: TGTGCCAGCAGCTCCGGAGGCTCCCGGAACACTGAAGCTTTCTTT

D gene: -
V gene: TRBV30
clone size: few
J gene: TRBJ1-5
CDR3 protein: CAWSVGGYQPQHF
CDR3 DNA: TGTGCCTGGAGTGTCGGGGGTTATCAGCCCCAGCATTTT

D gene: -
V gene: TRBV5-6
clone size: -
J gene: TRBJ2-6
CDR3 protein: CASSLVVRRSSNVLTF
CDR3 DNA: TGTGCCAGCAGCTTGGTAGTGAGGCGGAGCTCCAACGTCCTGACTTTC

D gene: -
V gene: TRBV7-7
clone size: few
J gene: TRBJ2-3
CDR3 protein: CASSLDGGDTQYF
CDR3 DNA: TGTGCTAGCAGCTTAGACGGGGGAGATACGCAGTATTTT

D gene: -
V gene: TRBV20-1
clone size: few
J gene: TRBJ2-7
CDR3 protein: CSAAQSPYEQYF
CDR3 DNA: TGCAGTGCCGCCCAATCCCCCTACGAGCAGTACTTC

D gene: -
V gene: TRBV4-1
clone size: few
J gene: TRBJ1-5
CDR3 protein: CASSQAEGFGQPQHF
CDR3 DNA: TGCGCCAGCAGCCAAGCAGAGGGGTTCGGTCAGCCCCAGCATTTT

D gene: TRBD1
V gene: TRBV5-1
clone size: -
J gene: TRBJ1-1
CDR3 protein: CASRSGTGGLSEAFF
CDR3 DNA: TGCGCCAGCAGGTCCGGGACAGGGGGCCTATCTGAAGCTTTCTTT

D gene: -
V gene: TRBV6-5
clone size: few
J gene: TRBJ1-1
CDR3 protein: CASSRLPGTEAFF
CDR3 DNA: TGTGCCAGCTCCCGCCTCCCGGGCACTGAAGCTTTCTTT

D gene: -
V gene: TRBV6-2/TRBV6-3
clone size: -
J gene: TRBJ2-2
CDR3 protein: CASSYDGPPGELFF
CDR3 DNA: TGTGCCAGCAGTTACGACGGACCCCCCGGGGAGCTGTTTTTT

D gene: TRBD1
V gene: TRBV7-8
clone size: few
J gene: TRBJ2-1
CDR3 protein: CASRFNRGSYNEQFF
CDR3 DNA: TGTGCCAGCAGGTTTAACAGGGGCTCCTACAATGAGCAGTTCTTC

D gene: -
V gene: TRBV20-1
clone size: few
J gene: TRBJ2-7
CDR3 protein: CSASRANSYEQYF
CDR3 DNA: TGCAGTGCTAGTCGCGCCAACTCCTACGAGCAGTACTTC

D gene: -
V gene: TRBV29-1
clone size: few
J gene: TRBJ2-1
CDR3 protein: CSVWEAYNEQFF
CDR3 DNA: TGCAGCGTGTGGGAGGCCTACAATGAGCAGTTCTTC

D gene: -
V gene: TRBV23-1
clone size: -
J gene: TRBJ2-5
CDR3 protein: CASSRNSKETQYF
CDR3 DNA: TGCGCCAGCAGTCGGAACAGCAAAGAGACCCAGTACTTC